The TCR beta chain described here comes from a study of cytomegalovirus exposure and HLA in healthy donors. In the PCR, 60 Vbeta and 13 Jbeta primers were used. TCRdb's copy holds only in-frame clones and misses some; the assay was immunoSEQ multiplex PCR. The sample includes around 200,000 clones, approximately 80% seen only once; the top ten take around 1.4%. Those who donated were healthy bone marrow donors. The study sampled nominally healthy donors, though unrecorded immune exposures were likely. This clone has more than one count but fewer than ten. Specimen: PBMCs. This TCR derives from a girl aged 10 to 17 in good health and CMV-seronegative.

This CDR3 reads CASSSRDRGGGYTF. For the CDR3, the DNA is TGTGCCAGCAGTTCCCGAGACAGGGGAGGAGGCTACACCTTC. This chain uses TRBV5-4 with TRBJ1-2; 8 bases are shared with TRBD1. With 5 bases clipped from V and 8 bases from J, the junction kept 11 bases outside the gene matches. The CDR3 consists of 14 residues. CDR1 SGHNT and CDR2 YYREEE come from the germline V gene (reference sequence).